Each of the 21 T cell receptor beta chains below was sequenced from the same sample in a study of cytomegalovirus exposure and HLA in healthy donors (TCRdb year 2017). The method was the immunoSEQ multiplex PCR assay. For the multiplex PCR, a mixture combining 60 forward primers for TCR Vbeta segments and 13 reverse primers for TCR Jbeta segments was used. TCRdb limited this immuneACCESS table to in-frame rearrangements with V and J called. A share of clones is missing; checked studies link under half to unresolved V genes, and the rest is unexplained. Within this sample are 150,000 to 200,000 clones, with 65% to 90% of them counted one time only. Approximately 2% of the sample is in the top ten clones. Sequences were obtained from PBMCs. These receptors were obtained from a young woman in good health and CMV-seronegative.

V is TRBV7-9 and J is TRBJ2-1; D not resolved. Trimming pared 1 base from V and 8 bases from J, leaving 12 bases between. CDR3 length: 14 residues. Per the germline V gene, CDR1 is SEHNR and CDR2 is FQNEAQ (reference sequence). CDR3: CASSLGLRSDEQFF. The CDR3 DNA reads TGTGCCAGCAGCTTAGGCTTACGCAGCGATGAGCAGTTCTTC. The complete variable domain, with remaining parts taken from reference TRBV7-9 and TRBJ2-1, reads DTGVSQNPRHKITKRGQNVTFRCDPISEHNRLYWYRQTLGQGPEFLTYFQNEAQLEKSRLLSDRFSAERPKGSFSTLEIQRTEQGDSAMYLCASSLGLRSDEQFFGPGTRLTVL.

The J gene is TRBJ1-2, the V gene TRBV28, with D uncertain. V lost 5 bases, J lost 4 bases, and 14 bases lay in between. The CDR3 has 14 amino acids. Germline CDR1 reads MDHEN; CDR2 reads SYDVKM. CDR3: CASSLGEEFYGYTF. CDR3 in DNA: TGTGCCAGCAGTCTCGGGGAGGAGTTCTATGGCTACACCTTC.

The V call is TRBV5-1, the J call TRBJ2-1; maybe TRBD2 (5 bases). Trimming took off 6 bases at V and 6 bases at J, with 13 bases between the two ends. This CDR3 has 13 amino acids. Germline CDR1 SGHRS, CDR2 YFSETQ. The CDR3 DNA sequence: TGCGCCAGCAAAACGACTAACTCCAATGAGCAGTTCTTC. This codes for CASKTTNSNEQFF.

This chain connects TRBV2 to TRBJ2-1, with 12 nucleotides matching TRBD2. V shed 6 bases and J 5 bases; nucleotides not matched to a gene: 2. The CDR3 runs 14 residues. Germline V gene lookup returns CDR1 SNHLY and CDR2 FYNNEI. The CDR3 spells CASRRTSGNNEQFF. In DNA form, the CDR3 reads TGTGCCAGCAGGAGGACTAGCGGGAACAATGAGCAGTTCTTC. The entire variable domain, with the rest obtained from reference TRBV2 and TRBJ2-1, is as follows: EPEVTQTPSHQVTQMGQEVILRCVPISNHLYFYWYRQILGQKVEFLVSFYNNEISEKSEIFDDQFSVERPDGSNFTLKIRSTKLEDSAMYFCASRRTSGNNEQFFGPGTRLTVL.

CDR3 sequence: CASSPGQGVREQYF. The CDR3 DNA reads TGTGCCAGTAGTCCAGGACAGGGAGTTAGAGAGCAGTACTTC. V gene TRBV19 combines with J gene TRBJ2-5; TRBD1 matches at 8 bases. The CDR3 sequence is 14 residues long. The J segment lost 11 bases and the V segment lost 5 bases, leaving 13 bases of the junction unmatched. Germline V lookup: CDR1 LNHDA, CDR2 SQIVND (reference sequence). The full variable domain, rest sourced from reference TRBV19 and TRBJ2-5, is DGGITQSPKYLFRKEGQNVTLSCEQNLNHDAMYWYRQDPGQGLRLIYYSQIVNDFQKGDIAEGYSVSREKKESFPLTVTSAQKNPTAFYLCASSPGQGVREQYFGPGTRLLVL.

The chain uses TRBV5-1 and TRBJ1-6, with a possible D match to TRBD1 (6 bases). This CDR3 has 16 residues. From germline, CDR1 is SGHRS and CDR2 YFSETQ. V was trimmed by 1 base and J by 7 bases, leaving 15 bases between them. In DNA, the CDR3 is TGCGCCAGCAGCTTGAACTACAGGGACGAGAATTCACCCCTCCACTTT. Translation gives CASSLNYRDENSPLHF. Full variable domain (outside the CDR3, taken from reference TRBV5-1 and TRBJ1-6): KAGVTQTPRYLIKTRGQQVTLSCSPISGHRSVSWYQQTPGQGLQFLFEYFSETQRNKGNFPGRFSGRQFSNSRSEMNVSTLELGDSALYLCASSLNYRDENSPLHFGNGTRLTVT.

This clone was seen a handful of times. V is TRBV5-6 and J is TRBJ2-5; D gene unclear. The CDR3 is made up of 14 amino acids. Germline CDR1 is SGHDT and CDR2 is YYEEEE. Trimming removed 6 bases at V and 3 bases at J, with 15 bases between. The DNA of the CDR3 is TGTGCCAGCAACCGCATCACAACCGAAGAGACCCAGTACTTC. It encodes CASNRITTEETQYF.

J is TRBJ1-2 and V is TRBV5-4; the match to TRBD1 covers 7 bases. Per the germline V gene, CDR1 is SGHNT and CDR2 is YYREEE (reference sequence). The CDR3 is 19 amino acids. The V segment lost 4 bases and the J segment 4 bases; nucleotides outside the gene matches: 22. The CDR3: CASSPGFRRGGDPSYGYTF. CDR3 nucleotides: TGTGCCAGCAGCCCGGGTTTCAGGAGAGGGGGCGATCCCAGCTATGGCTACACCTTC.

This chain uses TRBV30 with TRBJ2-5; D is uncertain. V lost 4 bases to trimming and J lost 2 bases, with 5 bases between them. The CDR3 totals 11 residues. CDR1 GTSNPN and CDR2 SVGIG come from the germline V gene (reference sequence). The CDR3 region has the DNA TGTGCCTGGACGTATCAAGAGACCCAGTACTTC. Its translation is CAWTYQETQYF.

The CDR3 DNA follows: TGTGCCAGCAGCGTAGCGGGGGGGCCGACAGATACGCAGTATTTT. It encodes CASSVAGGPTDTQYF. The J gene is TRBJ2-3, the V gene TRBV9; 8 bases are shared with TRBD2. Germline CDR1 is SGDLS and CDR2 is YYNGEE. The CDR3 loop spans 15 amino acids. The V segment lost 0 bases and the J segment 3 bases; nucleotides outside the gene matches: 3.

The chain recombines TRBV28 with TRBJ1-2; 7 positions match TRBD1. The germline CDR1 and CDR2 sequences are MDHEN and SYDVKM. The junction had 5 bases not matched to a gene; V was cut back by 1 base and J by 0 bases. The CDR3 contains 16 residues. This CDR3 reads CASSLSSGTANYGYTF. CDR3 nucleotide sequence: TGTGCCAGCAGTTTATCATCGGGGACAGCTAACTATGGCTACACCTTC.

V usage is TRBV30 and J usage is TRBJ1-3, with no clear D. CDR1 GTSNPN and CDR2 SVGIG come from the germline V gene (reference sequence). CDR3 size: 12 residues. The ends were cut back, 2 bases at V and 0 bases at J, with 2 bases in the middle. The CDR3 sequence: CAWSHSGNTIYF. The DNA of the CDR3 is TGTGCCTGGAGTCACTCTGGAAACACCATATATTTT.

CDR3 DNA sequence: TGTGCCAGCGGGGGGGGACAGGGGGAGGGCAATGAGCAGTTCTTC. This codes for CASGGGQGEGNEQFF. The chain couples TRBV6-1 to TRBJ2-1; 11 bases align to TRBD1. V was clipped by 8 bases and J by 6 bases; unmatched bases: 9. CDR3 length: 15 amino acids. Germline V gene data show CDR1 as MNHNS and CDR2 as SASEGT.

DNA of the CDR3: TGTGCCATCAGTGATGACGGGGTTCGGGCTCCTAACTATGGCTACACCTTC. Translated, it gives CAISDDGVRAPNYGYTF. The rearrangement uses TRBV10-3 and TRBJ1-2, with D unresolved. Between the trimmed V and J ends, which lost 3 bases and 0 bases, there was a span of 17 bases. CDR3 length: 17 residues. Per germline, CDR1 ENHRY and CDR2 SYGVKD.

This chain joins TRBV25-1 and TRBJ2-5, with 7 bases lining up with TRBD2. Germline V CDR1 and CDR2: MGHDK, SYGVNS. V lost 2 bases to trimming and J lost 4 bases; unmatched junction nucleotides: 7. The CDR3 totals 15 residues. CDR3 nucleotide sequence: TGTGCCAGCAGTGAACCTGGGGGGACTACAGAGACCCAGTACTTC. Translation gives CASSEPGGTTETQYF.

This clone occurred a few times. V gene TRBV4-1 combines with J gene TRBJ2-6; TRBD1 aligns across 9 bases. Trimming removed 0 bases from V and 4 bases from J; junction bases left unmatched: 7. The CDR3 loop spans 18 amino acids. Germline-derived CDR1 and CDR2 are MGHRA and YSYEKL. In DNA, the CDR3 is TGCGCCAGCAGCCAAGACGGTGACAGGGGGAGAGGGGCCAACGTCCTGACTTTC. Encoded protein: CASSQDGDRGRGANVLTF.

This chain joins TRBV29-1 and TRBJ2-1, with 7 bases identical to TRBD2. CDR1 is SQVTM and CDR2 is ANQGSEA in the germline V gene. V lost 3 bases to trimming and J lost 8 bases; unmatched junction nucleotides: 4. The CDR3 is 12 amino acids. The CDR3 region is CSVETSSHEQFF. For the CDR3, the DNA is TGCAGCGTTGAGACTAGCTCGCATGAGCAGTTCTTC.

This sequence joins TRBV5-1 and TRBJ1-1; D is undetermined. V dropped 0 bases and J dropped 12 bases, with 15 bases sitting between them. Germline values: CDR1 SGHRS, CDR2 YFSETQ. The CDR3 runs 13 residues. The CDR3 sequence is CASSLASRSNTFF. The CDR3 bases are TGCGCCAGCAGCTTGGCATCCAGGTCGAATACTTTCTTT.

The V gene is TRBV5-8, the J gene TRBJ2-1, with D possibly matching TRBD2 (5 bases). The CDR3 contains 15 residues. V shed 0 bases and J shed 5 bases, with 12 bases lying between them. CDR1 is SGHTS, CDR2 YDEGEE, per germline. CDR3 bases: TGTGCCAGCAGCTTGGCCGTGGGAGCCGACAATGAGCAGTTCTTC. Amino acid sequence: CASSLAVGADNEQFF. The variable domain in full, with the rest retrieved from reference TRBV5-8 and TRBJ2-1, is EAGVTQSPTHLIKTRGQQATLRCSPISGHTSVYWYQQALGLGLQFLLWYDEGEERNRGNFPPRFSGRQFPNYSSELNVNALELEDSALYLCASSLAVGADNEQFFGPGTRLTVL.

The chain uses TRBV5-1 and TRBJ1-2; 10 bases match TRBD1. The V gene's germline CDR1 is SGHRS and CDR2 YFSETQ. The CDR3 is made up of 15 amino acids. The trim removed 4 bases at V and 3 bases at J, leaving 6 bases unmatched. In DNA form, the CDR3 reads TGCGCCAGCAGCAGAACCGGGACAGGGGACTATGGCTACACCTTC. Amino acid sequence: CASSRTGTGDYGYTF.

V usage is TRBV5-6 and J usage is TRBJ1-2; TRBD1 aligns across 8 bases. The CDR3 spans 15 residues. The junction had 9 bases not matched to a gene; V was cut back by 4 bases and J by 4 bases. CDR1 is SGHDT and CDR2 is YYEEEE in the germline V gene. This CDR3 is CASSPEGTGGYGYTF. CDR3 nucleotide sequence: TGTGCCAGCAGCCCGGAAGGGACAGGAGGCTATGGCTACACCTTC.